This TCR beta chain comes out of a study of beta chain features in type 1 diabetes. About the research overall: Sorted cells, some 98,000,000 in number, were examined across all samples.

Stem cell-like memory, regulatory, central memory and naive CD4+ cells were sorted via CD45RO/CCR7/CD25/CD127/CD95/CD27. Sorting gave populations that all exceeded 95% purity. Reverse transcribing all isolated RNA meant expressed TCRB transcripts were sequenced. Profiled with immunoSEQ multiplex PCR; TCRdb holds only in-frame clones, not every one. This table holds roughly 230,000 clones, around 9.6% found once. This clone was detected a few times. The CDR3 totals 17 residues. Per germline, CDR1 SGHTA and CDR2 FQGNSA. The V and J ends lost 3 bases and 6 bases, in that order; junction bases with no gene match: 11.

The rearrangement joins TRBV7-2 to TRBJ2-2; 9 nucleotides agree with TRBD2. The source material was naive CD4+ T cells from blood. The sequence was obtained from a woman younger than 30 in good health. The CDR3 DNA reads as TGTGCCAGCAGCTTTAGTGCCTTAGCGGGAGAGGCCGGGGAGCTGTTTTTT. Amino acid sequence: CASSFSALAGEAGELFF.